The 18 T cell receptor beta chains given below trace back to one sample, sequenced in a study of T cells in Graves' hyperthyroidism and ophthalmopathy. There were TCR beta CDR3 regions amplified from RNA transcripts. Using the HTBI primer set, a first-round RT-PCR was run on the TCR CDR3. TCRdb processed the multiplex PCR reads anew with MiXCR; each CDR3 protein has one entry. The sample includes about 560,000 distinct CDR3 sequences, 11% to 15% of them seen just once. The sample was blood. The receptors were sampled from a woman between 40 and 55 years old with Graves' hyperthyroidism.

Note on this clonotype: A much larger clone differs by one base, so this may be a read error. This CDR3 is missing its conserved last phenylalanine or tryptophan, likely due to a read error. The chain has TRBV30 and TRBJ2-3, with D uncertain. Trimming stripped 1 base from V and 3 bases from J, with 11 bases between. The CDR3 loop spans 14 amino acids. Germline V gene lookup returns CDR1 GTSNPN and CDR2 SVGIG (reference sequence). In DNA form, the CDR3 reads TGTGCCTGGAGTGCCTTCTTAGGAACAGATACGCAGTATCTT. This codes for CAWSAFLGTDTQYL.

This clonotype has a count of ten or more. This chain joins TRBV12-3 or TRBV12-4 and TRBJ2-1, with TRBD2 identical over 12 bases. The junction had 9 bases not matched to a gene; V was cut back by 2 bases and J by 7 bases. This CDR3 spans 17 amino acids. The CDR3 loop reads CASSLPLAGGSGNEQFF. In DNA, the CDR3 is TGTGCCAGCAGTTTACCCCTAGCGGGAGGGTCGGGGAATGAGCAGTTCTTC.

The sample holds many counts of this clonotype. This chain joins TRBV7-8 and TRBJ2-3, with D possibly TRBD2 on 5 matching bases. Trimming cost V 5 bases and J 3 bases, with 18 bases left between them. There are 16 residues in the CDR3. Germline lookup yields CDR1 SGHVS and CDR2 FQNEAQ. This CDR3 reads CASSPLLEASTDTQYF. The CDR3 DNA sequence: TGTGCCAGCAGCCCGCTCCTGGAGGCATCGACAGATACGCAGTATTTT.

This clonotype has at least ten counts. This chain uses TRBV11-2 with TRBJ2-1, with TRBD2 matching 12 bases. The germline V gene has CDR1 SGHAT and CDR2 FQNNGV. Trimming at V came to 5 bases and at J to 7 bases, leaving 12 bases not matched to a gene. The CDR3 runs 17 residues. CDR3 nucleotides: TGTGCCAGCAGCATCCGACTAGCGGGAGAGAGGGCAAATGAGCAGTTCTTC. Its protein product is CASSIRLAGERANEQFF.

The sample holds many counts of this clonotype. The gene calls are TRBV20-1 and TRBJ1-5; 10 positions agree with TRBD1. The length of the CDR3 is 18 residues. Trimming took 5 bases from V and 1 from J; bases not matched to a gene: 14. Germline V gene sequence: CDR1 DFQATT, CDR2 SNEGSKA (reference sequence). The CDR3 coding sequence is TGCAGTGCTTTACCGGGACAGGGGATGTCGGGCAGCAATCAGCCCCAGCATTTT. This codes for CSALPGQGMSGSNQPQHF.

This clonotype has a count of ten or more. This chain uses TRBV5-1 with TRBJ1-1; no clear D. Per germline, CDR1 SGHRS and CDR2 YFSETQ. Trimming shortened V by 4 bases and J by 2 bases, and 12 bases separated the two germline ends. The CDR3 sequence is 14 residues long. The CDR3 sequence is CASSPQPSNTEAFF. CDR3 DNA: TGCGCCAGCAGCCCACAGCCCTCAAACACTGAAGCTTTCTTT.

This clonotype showed up many times. The chain employs TRBV27 and TRBJ2-7; 7 bases align to TRBD1. The ends lost 5 bases at V and 7 bases at J; junction bases unmatched: 14. In germline, CDR1 is MNHEY, CDR2 SMNVEV (reference sequence). This CDR3 spans 15 amino acids. The DNA of the CDR3 is TGTGCCAGCAGTCAGCCCACAGGGGCCACTGGGGAGCAGTACTTC. This codes for CASSQPTGATGEQYF.

This clonotype was counted at least ten times. The chain uses TRBV30 and TRBJ2-2, with unresolved D. Germline V gene data show CDR1 as GTSNPN and CDR2 as SVGIG (reference sequence). The V and J ends lost 2 bases and 4 bases respectively, with 8 bases between them. The CDR3 totals 13 residues. CDR3 DNA sequence: TGTGCCTGGAGTAAGGGTTCCACCGGGGAGCTGTTTTTT. Translating it yields CAWSKGSTGELFF.

This clonotype has just a few counts. This chain connects TRBV20-1 to TRBJ2-7; 9 nucleotides match TRBD2. The germline gives CDR1 DFQATT, CDR2 SNEGSKA (reference sequence). J lost 1 base, V lost 0 bases, and 16 bases had no gene match. This CDR3 comprises 19 residues. The CDR3 DNA sequence: TGCAGTGCTAGAGATTCGGGCGGGAGGGCTTTTCGAACTTCCTACGAGCAGTACTTC. This encodes CSARDSGGRAFRTSYEQYF.

The chain carries TRBV9 and TRBJ2-1; 9 nucleotides match TRBD2. The V gene's germline CDR1 is SGDLS and CDR2 YYNGEE. The CDR3 length is 15 residues. The J segment lost 9 bases and the V segment lost 4 bases, leaving 11 bases of the junction unmatched. CDR3 amino acids: CASSSLFSGSSEQFF. The DNA for the CDR3 is TGTGCCAGCAGCTCCTTGTTTAGCGGGAGTAGTGAGCAGTTCTTC.

As to this clonotype: A much more abundant neighbour one base away suggests this may be a read error. V is TRBV2 and J is TRBJ2-2; TRBD1 matches 7 bases. Germline V gives CDR1 SNHLY, CDR2 FYNNEI. The CDR3 is 15 amino acids. CDR3 loop: CASSSGTANTRELFF. CDR3 sequence (DNA): TGTGCCAGCAGTTCCGGGACAGCGAACACCAGGGAGCTGTTTTTT.

The sample holds one count of this clonotype. V gene TRBV30 combines with J gene TRBJ1-1, with D unclear. The CDR3 contains 10 residues. Trimming removed 8 bases from V and 8 bases from J, with 12 bases in between. Germline values: CDR1 GTSNPN, CDR2 SVGIG (reference sequence). The CDR3 DNA reads TGTGCCAGTACCGGGCCCGAAGCTTTCTTT. It encodes CASTGPEAFF.

The V and J genes are TRBV10-2 and TRBJ1-5; a weak D match, TRBD1 (5 bases). The germline V gene encodes CDR1 WSHSY and CDR2 SAAADI. The ends were cut back, 8 bases at V and 5 bases at J, with 16 bases in the middle. The CDR3 covers 14 residues. The DNA for the CDR3 is TGCGCCAGCGACGAGGGGTTAAGGGATCAGCCCCAGCATTTT. It codes for CASDEGLRDQPQHF.

This clonotype has at least ten counts. The J gene is TRBJ1-1, the V gene TRBV11-2, with D unclear. V was cut by 8 bases and J by 1 base, with 8 bases left in between. The V gene's germline CDR1 is SGHAT and CDR2 FQNNGV. The CDR3 extends over 12 amino acids. The DNA of the CDR3 is TGTGCCAGCCGCACGCGGAACACTGAAGCTTTCTTT. Translation: CASRTRNTEAFF.

The V call is TRBV25-1, the J call TRBJ2-6, with D uncertain. CDR3 length equals 15 residues. Germline V CDR1 and CDR2: MGHDK, SYGVNS. Trimming pared 4 bases from V and 4 bases from J, leaving 11 bases between. CDR3 region: CASSGSASGANVLTF. For the CDR3, the DNA is TGTGCCAGCAGTGGGTCGGCCTCCGGGGCCAACGTCCTGACTTTC. The entire variable domain, with the rest obtained from reference TRBV25-1 and TRBJ2-6, is as follows: EADIYQTPRYLVIGTGKKITLECSQTMGHDKMYWYQQDPGMELHLIHYSYGVNSTEKGDLSSESTVSRIRTEHFPLTLESARPSHTSQYLCASSGSASGANVLTFGAGSRLTVL.

This clonotype was observed at least ten times. The chain couples TRBV19 to TRBJ1-5; D is uncertain. The germline V and J ends were trimmed by 5 bases and 6 bases, with 20 bases remaining between them. This CDR3 is 16 amino acids long. CDR1 is LNHDA, CDR2 SQIVND, per germline (reference sequence). The CDR3 loop reads CASSGETFFGPQPQHF. DNA of the CDR3: TGTGCCAGTAGTGGCGAGACCTTTTTTGGTCCTCAGCCCCAGCATTTT.

This clonotype was detected many times. The chain has TRBV20-1 and TRBJ1-5; D ambiguous. The CDR3 has 15 residues. Trimming took off 0 bases at V and 4 bases at J, with 13 bases between the two ends. Germline V CDR1 and CDR2: DFQATT, SNEGSKA (reference sequence). In DNA, the CDR3 is TGCAGTGCTAGAGATCAGAGGAGTAGGAATCAGCCCCAGCATTTT. Amino acids: CSARDQRSRNQPQHF.

This clonotype was seen a handful of times. The chain combines TRBV20-1 with TRBJ1-5; TRBD1 agrees at 7 bases. Germline V lookup: CDR1 DFQATT, CDR2 SNEGSKA (reference sequence). This CDR3 has 15 residues. V lost 4 bases to trimming and J lost 8 bases; unmatched junction nucleotides: 14. CDR3 bases: TGCAGTGCTACTAAGTGGGACAGTATTAATGAGCCCCAGCATTTT. Protein: CSATKWDSINEPQHF.